The following is a TCR beta chain sequence with its context. The length of the CDR3 is 19 residues. Per the germline V gene, CDR1 is MNHNS and CDR2 is SASEGT. Losses at the gene ends were 7 bases for V and 7 bases for J; bases not matched to a gene: 24. This sample is part of a study of T cells in Graves' hyperthyroidism and ophthalmopathy. From RNA transcripts, TCR beta CDR3 regions were amplified. With the HTBI primer set, the TCR CDR3 went through a first round of RT-PCR. From the multiplex PCR reads, TCRdb called clonotypes with MiXCR, one entry per CDR3 protein. The sample includes 300,000 or so distinct CDR3 sequences, over 15% seen only once; the top ten take around 34%.

This sequence originates from a man in his thirties or forties with Graves' hyperthyroidism. The sequenced material came from blood. This chain joins TRBV6-1 and TRBJ2-5; 10 bases fit TRBD2. The chain's CDR3 is CASNPFTAIAGGFLGTQYF. Here the CDR3 DNA reads TGTGCCAGCAACCCCTTCACGGCGATAGCGGGAGGCTTCTTGGGGACCCAGTACTTC.